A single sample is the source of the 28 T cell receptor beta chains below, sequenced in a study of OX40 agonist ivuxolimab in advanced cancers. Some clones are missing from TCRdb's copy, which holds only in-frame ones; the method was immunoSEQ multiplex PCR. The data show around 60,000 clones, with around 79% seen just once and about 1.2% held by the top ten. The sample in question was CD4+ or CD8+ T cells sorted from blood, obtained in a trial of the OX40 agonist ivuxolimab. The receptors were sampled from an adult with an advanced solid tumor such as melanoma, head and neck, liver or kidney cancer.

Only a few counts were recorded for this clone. The CDR3 DNA follows: TGTGCCAGCACGGACAGGGAGTATGGCTACACCTTC. Translating gives CASTDREYGYTF. The chain is built from TRBV6-6 and TRBJ1-2, with 8 bases identical to TRBD1. CDR3 size: 12 residues. The trim removed 7 bases at V and 5 bases at J, leaving 3 bases unmatched. Germline values: CDR1 MNHNY, CDR2 SVGAGI (reference sequence).

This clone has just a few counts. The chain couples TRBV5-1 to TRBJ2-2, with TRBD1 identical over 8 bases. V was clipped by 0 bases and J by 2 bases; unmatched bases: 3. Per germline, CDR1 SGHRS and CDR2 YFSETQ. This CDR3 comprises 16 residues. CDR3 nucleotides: TGCGCCAGCAGCTTGGTTGGACAGGGTAACACCGGGGAGCTGTTTTTT. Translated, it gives CASSLVGQGNTGELFF. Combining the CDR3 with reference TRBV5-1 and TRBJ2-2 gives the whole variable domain KAGVTQTPRYLIKTRGQQVTLSCSPISGHRSVSWYQQTPGQGLQFLFEYFSETQRNKGNFPGRFSGRQFSNSRSEMNVSTLELGDSALYLCASSLVGQGNTGELFFGEGSRLTVL.

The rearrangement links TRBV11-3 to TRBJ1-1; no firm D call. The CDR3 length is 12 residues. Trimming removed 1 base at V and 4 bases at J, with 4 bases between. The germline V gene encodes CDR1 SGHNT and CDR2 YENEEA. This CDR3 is CASSLVPTEAFF. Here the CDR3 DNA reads TGTGCCAGCAGCTTAGTACCCACTGAAGCTTTCTTT.

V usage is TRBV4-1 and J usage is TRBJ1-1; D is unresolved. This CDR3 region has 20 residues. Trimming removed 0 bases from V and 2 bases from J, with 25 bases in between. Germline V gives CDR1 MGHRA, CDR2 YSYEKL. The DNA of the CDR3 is TGCGCCAGCAGCCAAGAAAGAGGGTCGGAAGTGGGCAGCGAAAACACTGAAGCTTTCTTT. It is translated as CASSQERGSEVGSENTEAFF.

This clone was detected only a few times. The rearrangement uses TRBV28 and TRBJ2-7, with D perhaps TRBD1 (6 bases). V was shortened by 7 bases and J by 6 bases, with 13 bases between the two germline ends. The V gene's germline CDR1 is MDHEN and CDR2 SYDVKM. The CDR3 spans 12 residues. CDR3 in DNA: TGTGCCAGCATTAACCAGGGGACCGAGCAGTACTTC. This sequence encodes CASINQGTEQYF.

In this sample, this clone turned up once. The CDR3 loop reads CASSQVQMVFSRIQYF. CDR3 DNA sequence: TGCGCCAGCAGCCAAGTCCAAATGGTTTTTAGCCGTATTCAGTACTTC. This chain connects TRBV4-1 to TRBJ2-4; D ambiguous. The CDR3 runs to 16 residues. Germline CDR1 MGHRA, CDR2 YSYEKL. The V end lost 1 base, the J end lost 10 bases, and 20 bases lay between the germline ends.

The CDR3 protein is CASSAEGGRSGDTQYF. CDR3 DNA: TGTGCCAGCAGCGCCGAGGGGGGGCGGTCTGGGGATACGCAGTATTTT. The rearrangement joins TRBV9 to TRBJ2-3; tentatively, D is TRBD2 (7 bases). This CDR3 has 16 residues. Germline assignment: CDR1 SGDLS and CDR2 YYNGEE. V lost 3 bases and J lost 6, with 20 bases in between.

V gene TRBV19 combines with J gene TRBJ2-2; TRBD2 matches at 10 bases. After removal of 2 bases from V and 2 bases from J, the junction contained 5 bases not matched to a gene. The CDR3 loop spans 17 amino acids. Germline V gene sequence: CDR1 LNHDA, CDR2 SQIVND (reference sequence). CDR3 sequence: CASSIRASGGNTGELFF. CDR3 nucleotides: TGTGCCAGTAGTATACGGGCTAGCGGGGGAAACACCGGGGAGCTGTTTTTT.

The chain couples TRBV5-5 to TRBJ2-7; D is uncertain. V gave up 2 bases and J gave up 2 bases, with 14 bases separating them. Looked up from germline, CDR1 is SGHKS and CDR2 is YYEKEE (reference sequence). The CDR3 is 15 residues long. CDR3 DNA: TGTGCCAGCAGCTTTGGTGCGACCGGAACCTACGAGCAGTACTTC. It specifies CASSFGATGTYEQYF.

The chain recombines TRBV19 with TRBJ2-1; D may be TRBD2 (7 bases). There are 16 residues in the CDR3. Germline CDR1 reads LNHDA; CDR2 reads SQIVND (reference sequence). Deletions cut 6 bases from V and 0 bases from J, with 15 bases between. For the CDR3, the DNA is TGTGCCAGTAGATTTGAGGCGGGGGCCTCCTACAATGAGCAGTTCTTC. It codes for CASRFEAGASYNEQFF.

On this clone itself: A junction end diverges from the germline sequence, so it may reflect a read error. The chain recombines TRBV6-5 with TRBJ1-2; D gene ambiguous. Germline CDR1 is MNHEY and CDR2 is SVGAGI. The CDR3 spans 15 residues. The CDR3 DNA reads TGTGCCAACAGTTACTCTTTGACTGGAAACTATGGCTACACCTTC. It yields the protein CANSYSLTGNYGYTF.

The CDR3 sequence is CASSLTQGYTHEQYF. For the CDR3, the DNA is TGTGCCAGCAGCTTAACGCAGGGCTACACCCACGAGCAGTACTTC. The chain joins TRBV7-6 to TRBJ2-7, with D perhaps TRBD1 (5 bases). Germline V lookup: CDR1 SGHVS, CDR2 FNYEAQ. CDR3 length equals 15 residues. The ends were cut back, 2 bases at V and 5 bases at J, with 16 bases in the middle. Together with reference TRBV7-6 and TRBJ2-7, the CDR3 gives the full variable domain: GAGVSQSPRYKVTKRGQDVALRCDPISGHVSLYWYRQALGQGPEFLTYFNYEAQQDKSGLPNDRFSAERPEGSISTLTIQRTEQRDSAMYRCASSLTQGYTHEQYFGPGTRLTVT.

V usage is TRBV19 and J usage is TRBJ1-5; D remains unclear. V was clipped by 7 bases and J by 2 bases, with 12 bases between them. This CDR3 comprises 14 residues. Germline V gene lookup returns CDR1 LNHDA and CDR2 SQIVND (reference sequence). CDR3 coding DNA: TGTGCCAGTACTATCTGGGGTGGCAATCAGCCCCAGCATTTT. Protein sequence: CASTIWGGNQPQHF.

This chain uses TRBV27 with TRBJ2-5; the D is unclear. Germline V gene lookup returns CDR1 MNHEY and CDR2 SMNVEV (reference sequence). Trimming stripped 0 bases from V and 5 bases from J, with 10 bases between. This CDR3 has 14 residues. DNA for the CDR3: TGTGCCAGCAGTTTATCGGGGTTTGGGGAGACCCAGTACTTC. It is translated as CASSLSGFGETQYF.

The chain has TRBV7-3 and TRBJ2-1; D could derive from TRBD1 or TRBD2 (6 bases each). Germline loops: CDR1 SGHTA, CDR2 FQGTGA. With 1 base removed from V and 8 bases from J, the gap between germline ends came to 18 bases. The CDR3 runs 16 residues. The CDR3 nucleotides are TGTGCCAGCAGCTTAATAGGGGGGCTTACAATCGATGAGCAGTTCTTC. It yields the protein CASSLIGGLTIDEQFF.

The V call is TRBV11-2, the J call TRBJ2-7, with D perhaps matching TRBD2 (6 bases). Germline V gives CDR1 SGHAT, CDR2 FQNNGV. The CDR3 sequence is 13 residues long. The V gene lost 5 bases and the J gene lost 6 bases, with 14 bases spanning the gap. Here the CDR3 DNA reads TGTGCCAGCAGCAGGACGAGGCGGGGCGAGCAGTACTTC. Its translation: CASSRTRRGEQYF.

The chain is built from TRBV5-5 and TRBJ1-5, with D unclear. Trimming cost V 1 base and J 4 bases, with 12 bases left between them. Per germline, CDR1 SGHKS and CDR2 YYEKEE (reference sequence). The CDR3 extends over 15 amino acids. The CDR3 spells CASSLSPLINQPQHF. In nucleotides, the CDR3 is TGTGCCAGCAGCTTGTCTCCCTTAATTAATCAGCCCCAGCATTTT.

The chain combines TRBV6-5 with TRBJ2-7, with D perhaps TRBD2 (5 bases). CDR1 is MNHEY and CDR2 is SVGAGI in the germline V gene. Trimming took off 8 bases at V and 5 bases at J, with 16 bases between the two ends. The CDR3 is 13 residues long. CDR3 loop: CASLSSGAHEQYF. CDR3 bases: TGTGCCAGCCTTTCGAGCGGAGCCCACGAGCAGTACTTC.

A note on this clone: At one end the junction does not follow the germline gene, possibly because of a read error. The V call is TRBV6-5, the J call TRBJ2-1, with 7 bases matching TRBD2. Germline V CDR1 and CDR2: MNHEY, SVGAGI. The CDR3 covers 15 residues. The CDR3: CASRGSGIGYNEQLF. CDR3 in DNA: TGTGCCAGCAGGGGGAGCGGGATAGGCTACAATGAGCAGCTCTTC.

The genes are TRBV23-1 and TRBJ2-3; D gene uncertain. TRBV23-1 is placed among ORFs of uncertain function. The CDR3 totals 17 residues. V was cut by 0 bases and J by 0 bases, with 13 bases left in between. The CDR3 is CASSQSEPTYSTDTQYF. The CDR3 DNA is TGCGCCAGCAGTCAATCAGAACCGACATATAGCACAGATACGCAGTATTTT.

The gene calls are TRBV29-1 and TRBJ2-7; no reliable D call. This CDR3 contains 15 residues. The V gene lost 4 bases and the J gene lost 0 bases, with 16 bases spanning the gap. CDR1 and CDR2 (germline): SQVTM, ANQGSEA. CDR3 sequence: CSVGGGQASSYEQYF. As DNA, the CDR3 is TGCAGCGTTGGGGGTGGGCAGGCGAGCTCCTACGAGCAGTACTTC.

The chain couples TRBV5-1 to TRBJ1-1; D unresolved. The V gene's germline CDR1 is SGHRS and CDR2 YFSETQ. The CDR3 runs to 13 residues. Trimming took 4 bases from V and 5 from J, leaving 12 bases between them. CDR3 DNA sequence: TGCGCCAGCAGCGGGAGGGAGGGAACTGAAGCTTTCTTT. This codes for CASSGREGTEAFF.

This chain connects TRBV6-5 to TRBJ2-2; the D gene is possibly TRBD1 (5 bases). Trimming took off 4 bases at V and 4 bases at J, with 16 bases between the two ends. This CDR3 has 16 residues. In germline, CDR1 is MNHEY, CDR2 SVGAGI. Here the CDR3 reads CASSSLDKVFTGELFF. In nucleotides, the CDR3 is TGTGCCAGCAGTTCCCTGGACAAGGTTTTCACCGGGGAGCTGTTTTTT.

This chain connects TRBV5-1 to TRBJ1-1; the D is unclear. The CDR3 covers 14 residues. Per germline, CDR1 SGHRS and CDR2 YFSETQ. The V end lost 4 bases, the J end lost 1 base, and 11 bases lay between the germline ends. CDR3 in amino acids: CASSPSGWNTEAFF. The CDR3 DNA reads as TGCGCCAGCAGCCCCAGTGGATGGAACACTGAAGCTTTCTTT. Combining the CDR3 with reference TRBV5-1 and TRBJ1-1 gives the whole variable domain KAGVTQTPRYLIKTRGQQVTLSCSPISGHRSVSWYQQTPGQGLQFLFEYFSETQRNKGNFPGRFSGRQFSNSRSEMNVSTLELGDSALYLCASSPSGWNTEAFFGQGTRLTVV.

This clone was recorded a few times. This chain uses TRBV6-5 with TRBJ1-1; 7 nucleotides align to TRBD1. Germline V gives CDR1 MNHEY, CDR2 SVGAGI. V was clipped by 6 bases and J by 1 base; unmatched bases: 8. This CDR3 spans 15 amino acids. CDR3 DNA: TGTGCCAGCAGGCCCGGGGAGGGGGCGAACACTGAAGCTTTCTTT. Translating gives CASRPGEGANTEAFF.

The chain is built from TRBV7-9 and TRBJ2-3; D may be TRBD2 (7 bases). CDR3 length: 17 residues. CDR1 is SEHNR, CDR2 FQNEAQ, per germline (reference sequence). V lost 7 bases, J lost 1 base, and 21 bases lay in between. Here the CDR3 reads CASNPLGGGPGTDTQYF. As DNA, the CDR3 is TGTGCCAGCAACCCCTTAGGGGGGGGGCCAGGCACAGATACGCAGTATTTT.

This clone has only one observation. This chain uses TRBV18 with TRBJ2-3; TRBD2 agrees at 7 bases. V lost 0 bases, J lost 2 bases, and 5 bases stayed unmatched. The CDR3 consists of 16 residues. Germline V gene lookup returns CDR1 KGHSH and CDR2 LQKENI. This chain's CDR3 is CASSPPVSGITDTQYF. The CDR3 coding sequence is TGTGCCAGCTCACCACCGGTCAGCGGGATCACAGATACGCAGTATTTT. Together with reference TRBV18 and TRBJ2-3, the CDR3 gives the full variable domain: NAGVMQNPRHLVRRRGQEARLRCSPMKGHSHVYWYRQLPEEGLKFMVYLQKENIIDESGMPKERFSAEFPKEGPSILRIQQVVRGDSAAYFCASSPPVSGITDTQYFGPGTRLTVL.

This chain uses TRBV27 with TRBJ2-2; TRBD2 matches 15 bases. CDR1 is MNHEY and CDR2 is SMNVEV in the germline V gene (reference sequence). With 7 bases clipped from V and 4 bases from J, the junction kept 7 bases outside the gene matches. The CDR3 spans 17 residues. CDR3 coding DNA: TGTGCCAGCACCAGGACTAGCGGGAGGGCCACCACCGGGGAGCTGTTTTTT. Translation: CASTRTSGRATTGELFF.